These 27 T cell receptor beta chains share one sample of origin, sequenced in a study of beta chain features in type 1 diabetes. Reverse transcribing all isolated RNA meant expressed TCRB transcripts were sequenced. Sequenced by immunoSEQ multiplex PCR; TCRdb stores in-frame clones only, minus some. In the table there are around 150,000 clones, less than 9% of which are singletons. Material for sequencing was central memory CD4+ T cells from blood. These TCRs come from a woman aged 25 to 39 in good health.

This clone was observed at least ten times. CDR3 coding DNA: TGTGCCAGCAGCTTGGGTAGCGGGAGCTCCTACGAGCAGTACTTC. Encoded protein: CASSLGSGSSYEQYF. V is TRBV7-2 and J is TRBJ2-7; TRBD2 matches 9 bases. CDR1 and CDR2 from the germline V gene are SGHTA and FQGNSA. J lost 0 bases, V lost 3 bases, and 3 bases had no gene match. The CDR3 spans 15 residues.

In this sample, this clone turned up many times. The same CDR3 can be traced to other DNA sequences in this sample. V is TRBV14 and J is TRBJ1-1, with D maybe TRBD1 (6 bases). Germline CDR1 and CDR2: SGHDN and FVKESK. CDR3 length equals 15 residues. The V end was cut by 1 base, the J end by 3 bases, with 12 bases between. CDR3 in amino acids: CASSQVAGADTEAFF. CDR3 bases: TGTGCCAGCAGCCAAGTGGCGGGGGCGGACACTGAAGCTTTCTTT. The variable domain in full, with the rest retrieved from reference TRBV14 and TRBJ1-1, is EAGVTQFPSHSVIEKGQTVTLRCDPISGHDNLYWYRRVMGKEIKFLLHFVKESKQDESGMPNNRFLAERTGGTYSTLKVQPAELEDSGVYFCASSQVAGADTEAFFGQGTRLTVV.

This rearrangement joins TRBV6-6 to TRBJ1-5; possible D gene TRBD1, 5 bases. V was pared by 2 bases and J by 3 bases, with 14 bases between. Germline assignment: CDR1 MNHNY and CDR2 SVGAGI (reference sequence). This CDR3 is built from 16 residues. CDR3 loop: CASSYGARVINQPQHF. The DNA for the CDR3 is TGTGCCAGCAGTTACGGGGCCAGGGTAATCAATCAGCCCCAGCATTTT.

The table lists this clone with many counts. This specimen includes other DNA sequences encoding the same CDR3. CDR3 coding DNA: TGTGCCAGCTCACCTCGGACAGGGAGGAACACCGGGGAGCTGTTTTTT. Translated, it gives CASSPRTGRNTGELFF. The chain employs TRBV18 and TRBJ2-2, with 8 bases lining up with TRBD1. V was clipped by 3 bases and J by 1 base; unmatched bases: 4. Germline V gene data show CDR1 as KGHSH and CDR2 as LQKENI. The CDR3 is 16 amino acids.

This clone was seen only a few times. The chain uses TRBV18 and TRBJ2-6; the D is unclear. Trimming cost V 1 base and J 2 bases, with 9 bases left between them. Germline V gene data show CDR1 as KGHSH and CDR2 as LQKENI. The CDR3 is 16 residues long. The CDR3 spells CASSPLLDTGANVLTF. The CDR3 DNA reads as TGTGCCAGCTCACCACTCCTAGATACTGGGGCCAACGTCCTGACTTTC.

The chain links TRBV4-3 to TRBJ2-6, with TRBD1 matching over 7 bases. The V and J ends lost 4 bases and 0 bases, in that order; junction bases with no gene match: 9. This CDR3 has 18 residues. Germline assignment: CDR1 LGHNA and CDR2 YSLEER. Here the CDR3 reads CASSRTGQTFSGANVLTF. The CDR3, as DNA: TGCGCCAGCAGCCGAACGGGACAGACCTTCTCTGGGGCCAACGTCCTGACTTTC.

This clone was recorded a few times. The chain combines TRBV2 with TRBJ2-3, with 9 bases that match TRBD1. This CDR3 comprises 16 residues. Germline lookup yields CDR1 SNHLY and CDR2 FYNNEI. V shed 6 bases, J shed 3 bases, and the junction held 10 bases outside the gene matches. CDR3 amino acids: CASRMGVQGATDTQYF. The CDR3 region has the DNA TGTGCCAGCAGGATGGGGGTACAGGGGGCAACAGATACGCAGTATTTT.

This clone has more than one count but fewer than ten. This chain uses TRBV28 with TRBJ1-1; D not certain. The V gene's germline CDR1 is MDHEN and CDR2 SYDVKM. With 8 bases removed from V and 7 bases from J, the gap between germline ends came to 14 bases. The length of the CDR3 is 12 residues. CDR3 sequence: CASGWIAREAFF. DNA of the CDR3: TGTGCCAGCGGCTGGATAGCACGTGAAGCTTTCTTT.

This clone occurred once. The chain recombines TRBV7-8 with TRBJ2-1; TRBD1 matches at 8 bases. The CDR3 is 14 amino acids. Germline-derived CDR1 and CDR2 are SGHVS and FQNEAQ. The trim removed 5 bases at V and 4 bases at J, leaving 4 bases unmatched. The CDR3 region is CASSPRDRYNEQFF. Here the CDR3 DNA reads TGTGCCAGCAGCCCCCGGGACAGGTACAATGAGCAGTTCTTC.

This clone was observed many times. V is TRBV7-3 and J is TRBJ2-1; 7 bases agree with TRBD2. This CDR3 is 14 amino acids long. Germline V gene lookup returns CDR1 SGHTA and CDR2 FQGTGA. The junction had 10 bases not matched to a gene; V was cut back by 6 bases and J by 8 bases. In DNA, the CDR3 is TGTGCCAGCAGTAGGGACTACGGGGTAGATGAGCAGTTCTTC. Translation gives CASSRDYGVDEQFF.

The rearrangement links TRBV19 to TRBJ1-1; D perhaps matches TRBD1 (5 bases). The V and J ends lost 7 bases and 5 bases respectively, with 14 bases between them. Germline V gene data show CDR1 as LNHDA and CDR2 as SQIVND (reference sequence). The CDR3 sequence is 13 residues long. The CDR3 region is CASIGKGPTEAFF. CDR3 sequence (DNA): TGTGCCAGTATTGGCAAGGGGCCAACTGAAGCTTTCTTT. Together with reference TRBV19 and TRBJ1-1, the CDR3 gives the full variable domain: DGGITQSPKYLFRKEGQNVTLSCEQNLNHDAMYWYRQDPGQGLRLIYYSQIVNDFQKGDIAEGYSVSREKKESFPLTVTSAQKNPTAFYLCASIGKGPTEAFFGQGTRLTVV.

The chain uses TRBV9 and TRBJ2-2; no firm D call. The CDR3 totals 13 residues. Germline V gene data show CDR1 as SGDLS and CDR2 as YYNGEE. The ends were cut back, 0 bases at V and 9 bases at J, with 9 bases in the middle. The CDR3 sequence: CASSVEQFRELFF. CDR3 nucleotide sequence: TGTGCCAGCAGCGTAGAACAGTTCCGGGAGCTGTTTTTT. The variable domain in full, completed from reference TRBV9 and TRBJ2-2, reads DSGVTQTPKHLITATGQRVTLRCSPRSGDLSVYWYQQSLDQGLQFLIQYYNGEERAKGNILERFSAQQFPDLHSELNLSSLELGDSALYFCASSVEQFRELFFGEGSRLTVL.

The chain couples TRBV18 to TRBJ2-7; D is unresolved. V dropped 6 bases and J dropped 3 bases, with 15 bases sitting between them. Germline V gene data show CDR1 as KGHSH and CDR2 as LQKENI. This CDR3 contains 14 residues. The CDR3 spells CASSLLDSLYEQYF. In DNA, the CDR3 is TGTGCCAGCTCCCTCCTCGACTCTCTCTACGAGCAGTACTTC.

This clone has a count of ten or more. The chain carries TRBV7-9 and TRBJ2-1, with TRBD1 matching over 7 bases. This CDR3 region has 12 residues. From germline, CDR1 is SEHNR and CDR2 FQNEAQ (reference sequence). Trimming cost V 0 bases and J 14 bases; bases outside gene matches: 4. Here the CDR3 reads CASSLASRGKFF. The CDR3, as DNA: TGTGCCAGCAGCTTAGCATCCAGGGGGAAGTTCTTC.

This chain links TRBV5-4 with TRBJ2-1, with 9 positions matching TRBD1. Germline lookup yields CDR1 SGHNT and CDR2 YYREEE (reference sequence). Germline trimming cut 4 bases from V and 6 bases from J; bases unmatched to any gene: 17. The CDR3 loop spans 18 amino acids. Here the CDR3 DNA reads TGTGCCAGCAGCAAGGGGGGGGGACAGGGAATATCAAGCAATGAGCAGTTCTTC. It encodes CASSKGGGQGISSNEQFF.

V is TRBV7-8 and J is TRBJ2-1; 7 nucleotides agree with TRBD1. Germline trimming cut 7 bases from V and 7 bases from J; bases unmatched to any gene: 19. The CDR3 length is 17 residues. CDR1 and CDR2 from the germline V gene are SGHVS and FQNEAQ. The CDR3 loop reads CASIRGFQRDYRNEQFF. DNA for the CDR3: TGTGCCAGCATCAGGGGGTTCCAACGAGACTATAGAAATGAGCAGTTCTTC.

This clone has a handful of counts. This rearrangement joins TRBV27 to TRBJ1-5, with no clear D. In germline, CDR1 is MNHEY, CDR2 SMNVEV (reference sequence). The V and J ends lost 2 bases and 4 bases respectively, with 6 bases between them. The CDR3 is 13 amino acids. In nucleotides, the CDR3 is TGTGCCAGCAGTTTACTAGCGAATCAGCCCCAGCATTTT. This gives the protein CASSLLANQPQHF.

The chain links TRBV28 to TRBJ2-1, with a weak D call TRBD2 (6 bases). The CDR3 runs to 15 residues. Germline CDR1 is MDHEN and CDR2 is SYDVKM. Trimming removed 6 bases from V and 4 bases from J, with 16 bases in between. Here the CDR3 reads CASRLGLAKYNEQFF. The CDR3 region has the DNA TGTGCCAGCAGGCTAGGGCTAGCGAAATACAATGAGCAGTTCTTC.

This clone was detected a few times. CDR3 sequence: CASSVDGGPYNEQFF. The CDR3 region has the DNA TGTGCCAGCAGCGTAGACGGGGGACCATACAATGAGCAGTTCTTC. The rearrangement links TRBV9 to TRBJ2-1; possible D gene TRBD2, 6 bases. The CDR3 has 15 amino acids. The germline CDR1 and CDR2 sequences are SGDLS and YYNGEE. The ends were cut back, 0 bases at V and 4 bases at J, with 11 bases in the middle.

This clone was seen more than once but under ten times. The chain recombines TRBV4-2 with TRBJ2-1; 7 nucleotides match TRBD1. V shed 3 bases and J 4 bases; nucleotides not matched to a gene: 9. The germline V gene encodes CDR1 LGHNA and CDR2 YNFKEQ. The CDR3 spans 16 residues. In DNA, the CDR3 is TGTGCCAGCAGCCAGACCGGGACAGAATTTTACAATGAGCAGTTCTTC. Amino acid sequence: CASSQTGTEFYNEQFF.

The CDR3 here is CASRTGGEQYF. CDR3 bases: TGTGCCAGCAGAACAGGTGGAGAGCAGTACTTC. V gene TRBV6-1 combines with J gene TRBJ2-7, with a weak D call TRBD1 (5 bases). The CDR3 length is 11 residues. V lost 6 bases, J lost 7 bases, and 10 bases lay in between. Germline values: CDR1 MNHNS, CDR2 SASEGT.

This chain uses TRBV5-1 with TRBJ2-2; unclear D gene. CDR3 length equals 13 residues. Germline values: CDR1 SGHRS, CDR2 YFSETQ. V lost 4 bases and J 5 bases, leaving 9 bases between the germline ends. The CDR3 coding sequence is TGCGCCAGCAGCGAAATCACAACCGGGGAGCTGTTTTTT. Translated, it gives CASSEITTGELFF.

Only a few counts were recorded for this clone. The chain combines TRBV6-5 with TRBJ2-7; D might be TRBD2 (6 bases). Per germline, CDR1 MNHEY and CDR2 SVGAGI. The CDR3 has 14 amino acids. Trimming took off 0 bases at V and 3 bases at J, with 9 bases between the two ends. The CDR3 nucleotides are TGTGCCAGCAGTTACTCTAGCGGAAACTACGAGCAGTACTTC. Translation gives CASSYSSGNYEQYF.

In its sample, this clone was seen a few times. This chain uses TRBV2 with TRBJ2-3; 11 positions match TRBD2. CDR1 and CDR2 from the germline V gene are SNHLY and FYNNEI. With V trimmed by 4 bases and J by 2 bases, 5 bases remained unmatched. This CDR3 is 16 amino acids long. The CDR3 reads CASSVPGLAVTDTQYF. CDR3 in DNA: TGTGCCAGCAGTGTTCCGGGACTAGCGGTCACAGATACGCAGTATTTT.

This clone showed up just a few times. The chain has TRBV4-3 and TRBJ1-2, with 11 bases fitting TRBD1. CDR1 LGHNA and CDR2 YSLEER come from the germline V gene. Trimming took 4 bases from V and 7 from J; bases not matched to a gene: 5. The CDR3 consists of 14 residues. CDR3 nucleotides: TGCGCCAGCAGCCGAACCGGGACAGGGGGTGGCTACACCTTC. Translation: CASSRTGTGGGYTF.

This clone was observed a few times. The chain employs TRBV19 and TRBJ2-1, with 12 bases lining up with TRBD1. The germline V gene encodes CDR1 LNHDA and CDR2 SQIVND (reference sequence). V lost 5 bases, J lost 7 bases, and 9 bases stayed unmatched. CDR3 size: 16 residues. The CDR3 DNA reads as TGTGCCAGTAGTCCGAGCCCGGGACAGGGGGCGAATGAGCAGTTCTTC. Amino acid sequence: CASSPSPGQGANEQFF.

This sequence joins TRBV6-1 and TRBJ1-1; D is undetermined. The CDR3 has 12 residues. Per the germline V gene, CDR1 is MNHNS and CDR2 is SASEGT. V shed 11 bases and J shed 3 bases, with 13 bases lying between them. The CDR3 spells CACGFIDTEAFF. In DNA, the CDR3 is TGTGCCTGCGGGTTTATAGACACTGAAGCTTTCTTT.